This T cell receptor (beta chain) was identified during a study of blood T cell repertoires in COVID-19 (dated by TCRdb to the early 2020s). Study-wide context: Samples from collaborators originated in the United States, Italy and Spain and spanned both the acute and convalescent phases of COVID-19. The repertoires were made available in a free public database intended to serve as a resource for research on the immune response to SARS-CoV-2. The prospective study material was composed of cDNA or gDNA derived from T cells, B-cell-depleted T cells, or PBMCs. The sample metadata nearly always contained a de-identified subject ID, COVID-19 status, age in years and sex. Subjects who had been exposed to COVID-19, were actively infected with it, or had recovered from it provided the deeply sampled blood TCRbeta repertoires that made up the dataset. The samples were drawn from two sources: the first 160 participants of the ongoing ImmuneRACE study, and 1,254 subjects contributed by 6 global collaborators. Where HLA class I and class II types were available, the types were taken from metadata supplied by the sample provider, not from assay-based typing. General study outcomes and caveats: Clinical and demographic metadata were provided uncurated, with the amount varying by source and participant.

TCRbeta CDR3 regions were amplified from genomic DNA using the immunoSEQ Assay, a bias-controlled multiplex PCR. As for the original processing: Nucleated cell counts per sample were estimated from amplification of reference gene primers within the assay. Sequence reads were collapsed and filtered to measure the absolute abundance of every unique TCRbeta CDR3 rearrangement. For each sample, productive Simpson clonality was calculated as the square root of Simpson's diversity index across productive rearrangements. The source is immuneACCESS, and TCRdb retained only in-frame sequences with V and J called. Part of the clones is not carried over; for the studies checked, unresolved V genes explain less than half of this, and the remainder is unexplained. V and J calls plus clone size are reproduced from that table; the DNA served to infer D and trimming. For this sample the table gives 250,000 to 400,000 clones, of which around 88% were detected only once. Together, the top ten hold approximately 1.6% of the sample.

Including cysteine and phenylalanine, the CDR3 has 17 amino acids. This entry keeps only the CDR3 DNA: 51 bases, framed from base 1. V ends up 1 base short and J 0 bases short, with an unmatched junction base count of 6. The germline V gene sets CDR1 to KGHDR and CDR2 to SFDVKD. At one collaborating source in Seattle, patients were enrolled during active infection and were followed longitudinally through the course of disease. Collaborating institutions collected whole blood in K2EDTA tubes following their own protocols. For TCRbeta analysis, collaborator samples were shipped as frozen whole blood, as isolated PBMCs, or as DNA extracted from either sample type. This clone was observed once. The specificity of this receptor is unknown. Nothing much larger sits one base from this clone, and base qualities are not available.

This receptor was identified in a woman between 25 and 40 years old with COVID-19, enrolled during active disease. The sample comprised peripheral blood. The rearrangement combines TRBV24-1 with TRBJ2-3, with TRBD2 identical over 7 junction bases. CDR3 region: CATSDLLAGESTDTQYF. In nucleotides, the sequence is TGTGCCACCAGTGATTTATTGGCGGGGGAGAGCACAGATACGCAGTATTTT.